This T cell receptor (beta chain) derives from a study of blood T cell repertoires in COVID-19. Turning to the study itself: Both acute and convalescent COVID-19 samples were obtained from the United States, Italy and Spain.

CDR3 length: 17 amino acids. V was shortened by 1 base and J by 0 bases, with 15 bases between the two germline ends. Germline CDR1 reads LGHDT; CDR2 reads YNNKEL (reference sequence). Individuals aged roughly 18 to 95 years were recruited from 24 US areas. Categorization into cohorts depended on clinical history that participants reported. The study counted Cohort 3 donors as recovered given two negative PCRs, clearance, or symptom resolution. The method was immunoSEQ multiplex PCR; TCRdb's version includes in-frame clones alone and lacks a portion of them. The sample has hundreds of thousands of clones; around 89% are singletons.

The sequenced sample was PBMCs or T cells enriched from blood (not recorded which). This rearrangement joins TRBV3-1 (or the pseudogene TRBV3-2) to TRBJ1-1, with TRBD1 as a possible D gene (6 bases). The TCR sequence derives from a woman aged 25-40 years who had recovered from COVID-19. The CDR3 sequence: CASSQANFTGLNTEAFF. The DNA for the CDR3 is TGTGCCAGCAGCCAAGCCAATTTTACAGGGTTGAACACTGAAGCTTTCTTT.